Each of the 21 T cell receptor beta chains below was sequenced from the same sample in a study of blood T cell repertoires in COVID-19. Measured with immunoSEQ multiplex PCR; TCRdb has only the in-frame clones, and not every one. The sample records about 250,000 clones, 88% being singletons. Sequencing input: peripheral blood. The receptor set was obtained from a man older than 75 with acute or convalescent COVID-19.

The rearrangement joins TRBV7-2 to TRBJ2-7, with TRBD1 identical over 10 bases. Germline CDR1 and CDR2: SGHTA and FQGNSA. The CDR3 covers 14 residues. V was clipped by 5 bases and J by 5 bases; unmatched bases: 6. CDR3 bases: TGTGCCAGCAGCCTAGGGGGACAGGGGAACGAGCAGTACTTC. This encodes CASSLGGQGNEQYF.

Comment on this clone: Other DNA variants within this sample encode the same CDR3. CDR3 sequence (DNA): TGTGCCAGCAGTTCTAGGGATACGCAGTATTTT. Its protein product is CASSSRDTQYF. The chain has TRBV12-3 or TRBV12-4 and TRBJ2-3; D remains ambiguous. The CDR3 contains 11 residues. Between the trimmed V and J ends, which lost 4 bases and 6 bases, there was a span of 5 bases.

The chain carries TRBV7-2 and TRBJ2-5; D is perhaps TRBD1 (6 bases). Germline V lookup: CDR1 SGHTA, CDR2 FQGNSA. Trimming pared 3 bases from V and 3 bases from J, leaving 14 bases between. CDR3 length equals 15 residues. Written as DNA, the CDR3 is TGTGCCAGCAGCTTCAACACCAACAGGGAAGAGACCCAGTACTTC. Amino acids: CASSFNTNREETQYF. The variable domain in full, with the rest retrieved from reference TRBV7-2 and TRBJ2-5, is GAGVSQSPSNKVTEKGKDVELRCDPISGHTALYWYRQSLGQGLEFLIYFQGNSAPDKSGLPSDRFSAERTGGSVSTLTIQRTQQEDSAVYLCASSFNTNREETQYFGPGTRLLVL.

The sample holds a few counts of this clone. The rearrangement links TRBV19 to TRBJ1-1; 8 nucleotides align to TRBD1. Unmatched junction bases numbered 6, after V lost 5 bases and J lost 1 base. CDR3 length: 15 amino acids. CDR1 and CDR2 from the germline V gene are LNHDA and SQIVND (reference sequence). The CDR3 coding sequence is TGTGCCAGTAGTGTCCGCGGGACAGGGAACACTGAAGCTTTCTTT. Translated, it gives CASSVRGTGNTEAFF.

V usage is TRBV29-1 and J usage is TRBJ1-4, with 7 bases aligning to TRBD1. Germline V gene data show CDR1 as SQVTM and CDR2 as ANQGSEA. This CDR3 is built from 18 residues. V lost 4 bases and J lost 5; bases outside the gene matches: 19. This chain's CDR3 is CSVALGPRDRAGNEKLFF. The CDR3 coding sequence is TGCAGCGTTGCATTAGGACCACGAGACAGGGCTGGAAATGAAAAACTGTTTTTT.

For this clone: Additional DNA sequences in this sample encode the identical CDR3. This CDR3 is CASSLGAGAYEQYF. Here the CDR3 DNA reads TGCGCCAGCAGCTTGGGAGCAGGCGCCTACGAGCAGTACTTC. This rearrangement joins TRBV5-1 to TRBJ2-7; the D is unclear. CDR1 SGHRS and CDR2 YFSETQ come from the germline V gene. The CDR3 extends over 14 amino acids. Deletions cut 0 bases from V and 2 bases from J, with 9 bases between. Based on the CDR3 plus reference TRBV5-1 and TRBJ2-7, the full variable domain is KAGVTQTPRYLIKTRGQQVTLSCSPISGHRSVSWYQQTPGQGLQFLFEYFSETQRNKGNFPGRFSGRQFSNSRSEMNVSTLELGDSALYLCASSLGAGAYEQYFGPGTRLTVT.

The chain carries TRBV3-1 (or the pseudogene TRBV3-2) and TRBJ1-4; the D gene is possibly TRBD1 (5 bases). Germline V gene data show CDR1 as LGHDT and CDR2 as YNNKEL (reference sequence). Trimming left V 5 bases short and J 7 bases short, with 14 bases between. The CDR3 runs 14 residues. The CDR3 bases are TGTGCCAGCAGCGCGGTAGGGGCTGGTGAAAAACTGTTTTTT. The encoded protein is CASSAVGAGEKLFF.

This clone has just a few counts. The V call is TRBV4-2, the J call TRBJ2-5; 9 positions agree with TRBD2. Germline lookup yields CDR1 LGHNA and CDR2 YNFKEQ. The trim removed 0 bases at V and 4 bases at J, leaving 12 bases unmatched. The CDR3 sequence is 18 residues long. CDR3: CASSQDRGGRAVSETQYF. The CDR3 DNA follows: TGTGCCAGCAGCCAAGATCGGGGCGGGAGGGCCGTTTCAGAGACCCAGTACTTC.

The V and J genes are TRBV2 and TRBJ1-6; 10 bases line up with TRBD1. The germline CDR1 and CDR2 sequences are SNHLY and FYNNEI. The CDR3 covers 14 residues. The junction had 3 bases not matched to a gene; V was cut back by 6 bases and J by 7 bases. The CDR3 here is CASRGDRGNSPLHF. As DNA, the CDR3 is TGTGCCAGCAGGGGGGACAGGGGAAATTCACCCCTCCACTTT.

This clone was counted a few times. The chain employs TRBV28 and TRBJ2-1, with 8 positions matching TRBD1. The CDR3 runs to 11 residues. Germline trimming cut 6 bases from V and 12 bases from J; bases unmatched to any gene: 4. Germline CDR1 is MDHEN and CDR2 is SYDVKM. Written as DNA, the CDR3 is TGTGCCAGCAGCGAAGGACAGGGGCAGTTCTTC. Its translation is CASSEGQGQFF.

This clone was found once. The rearrangement uses TRBV7-9 and TRBJ2-6; 9 bases match TRBD1. The V gene end was trimmed by 3 bases and the J gene end by 2 bases; junction bases not matched to a gene: 5. CDR1 SEHNR and CDR2 FQNEAQ come from the germline V gene (reference sequence). This CDR3 is built from 17 residues. CDR3 DNA sequence: TGTGCCAGCAGCTTCGGACAGGGGATGGCTGGGGCCAACGTCCTGACTTTC. It is translated as CASSFGQGMAGANVLTF.

This sequence joins TRBV5-5 and TRBJ1-2; 7 nucleotides align to TRBD1. The junction had 9 bases not matched to a gene; V was cut back by 1 base and J by 6 bases. This CDR3 spans 15 amino acids. Germline CDR1 and CDR2: SGHKS and YYEKEE (reference sequence). The CDR3, as DNA: TGTGCCAGCAGCTTGCCTTATACAGGGGTAGATGGCTACACCTTC. Protein product: CASSLPYTGVDGYTF.

Only one count was recorded for this clone. The chain employs TRBV3-1 (or the pseudogene TRBV3-2) and TRBJ2-1, with D maybe TRBD2 (6 bases). Per the germline V gene, CDR1 is LGHDT and CDR2 is YNNKEL (reference sequence). V was clipped by 0 bases and J by 4 bases, with 16 bases between them. CDR3 size: 17 residues. The CDR3 region has the DNA TGTGCCAGCAGCCAAGATTCGGCGGGGAGCCCGTACAATGAGCAGTTCTTC. Translating it yields CASSQDSAGSPYNEQFF.

The V and J genes are TRBV9 and TRBJ2-1; 11 bases map to TRBD1. J was trimmed by 4 bases and V by 3 bases; bases with no gene match: 18. The CDR3 runs to 20 residues. Looked up from germline, CDR1 is SGDLS and CDR2 is YYNGEE. The CDR3: CASSARGQGALGGRYNEQFF. The CDR3 nucleotides read TGTGCCAGCAGCGCTAGAGGACAGGGGGCCCTGGGGGGTCGTTACAATGAGCAGTTCTTC.

The V and J genes are TRBV29-1 and TRBJ2-3; D is uncertain. The CDR3 has 14 amino acids. Germline CDR1 and CDR2: SQVTM and ANQGSEA. V was cut by 7 bases and J by 0 bases, with 14 bases left in between. CDR3 region: CSARARLSTDTQYF. The CDR3, as DNA: TGCAGCGCCCGAGCCCGCCTTAGCACAGATACGCAGTATTTT.

V usage is TRBV6-2 or TRBV6-3 and J usage is TRBJ2-7; TRBD1 aligns across 8 bases. The CDR3 has 15 amino acids. With V trimmed by 0 bases and J by 3 bases, 4 bases remained unmatched. The germline V gene encodes CDR1 MNHEY and CDR2 SVGEGT. Here the CDR3 DNA reads TGTGCCAGCAGTTACTCGGGCAGGGGGCACTACGAGCAGTACTTC. As protein: CASSYSGRGHYEQYF.

This clone was seen a handful of times. This chain uses TRBV13 with TRBJ2-7; a possible D gene is TRBD2 (5 bases). This CDR3 region has 15 residues. Germline V lookup: CDR1 PRHDT, CDR2 FYEKMQ (reference sequence). Trimming removed 1 base from V and 5 bases from J, with 15 bases in between. The CDR3 bases are TGTGCCAGCAGCTTAGTGGGCGGGTGGGCTCACGAGCAGTACTTC. This translates into CASSLVGGWAHEQYF. Full variable domain (remainder filled in from reference TRBV13 and TRBJ2-7): AAGVIQSPRHLIKEKRETATLKCYPIPRHDTVYWYQQGPGQDPQFLISFYEKMQSDKGSIPDRFSAQQFSDYHSELNMSSLELGDSALYFCASSLVGGWAHEQYFGPGTRLTVT.

J is TRBJ1-2 and V is TRBV5-6; 12 bases map to TRBD1. There are 16 residues in the CDR3. In germline, CDR1 is SGHDT, CDR2 YYEEEE. J was trimmed by 8 bases and V by 4 bases; bases with no gene match: 12. CDR3 sequence reads: CASSQTGTGGVRGYTF. Written as DNA, the CDR3 is TGTGCCAGCAGCCAAACCGGGACAGGGGGCGTCAGGGGCTACACCTTC.

The chain combines TRBV5-6 with TRBJ2-2; unclear D gene. The CDR3 consists of 13 residues. The germline V gene encodes CDR1 SGHDT and CDR2 YYEEEE. Deletions cut 4 bases from V and 7 bases from J, with 11 bases between. The chain's CDR3 is CASSRVFLGELFF. The CDR3 bases are TGTGCCAGCAGCAGAGTGTTTCTCGGGGAGCTGTTTTTT.

The J gene is TRBJ2-7, the V gene TRBV10-1; 8 bases match TRBD2. Germline assignment: CDR1 WNHNN and CDR2 SYGVQD (reference sequence). The J segment lost 2 bases and the V segment lost 0 bases, leaving 3 bases of the junction unmatched. The CDR3 contains 15 residues. CDR3 loop: CASSESSGGPYEQYF. The DNA for the CDR3 is TGCGCCAGCAGTGAGTCCAGCGGGGGACCCTACGAGCAGTACTTC.

V and J are TRBV27 and TRBJ2-2; tentative D call: TRBD1 (6 bases). CDR1 is MNHEY and CDR2 is SMNVEV in the germline V gene (reference sequence). V shed 6 bases and J shed 2 bases, with 7 bases lying between them. The CDR3 covers 13 residues. The CDR3 DNA is TGTGCCAGCAGGGACAGTAACACCGGGGAGCTGTTTTTT. This sequence encodes CASRDSNTGELFF.